This TCR beta chain was identified during a study of blood T cell repertoires in COVID-19. Study in general: Samples taken during acute and convalescent COVID-19 were collected in the United States, Italy and Spain.

In the original analysis: From reference gene primer amplification, estimates of nucleated cell counts were derived. Profiling relied on immunoSEQ multiplex PCR, and the TCRdb table lists in-frame clones only, not all of them. V, J and clone size derive from that table, while D and trimming were established from the DNA sequence. Seen here are roughly 73,000 clones, about 88% observed once, and the top ten hold approximately 4.1%. The clonotype comes from a man in his 70s with active COVID-19. Sequencing was carried out using peripheral blood.

CDR3 sequence reads: CASSQDLRGGPTYEQYF. The CDR3 region has the DNA TGCGCCAGCAGCCAAGATCTTAGGGGGGGCCCTACCTACGAGCAGTACTTC. The chain joins TRBV4-1 to TRBJ2-7; TRBD2 is a possible D gene (7 bases). With 0 bases removed from V and 2 bases from J, the gap between germline ends came to 17 bases. The CDR3 length is 17 residues. Germline loops: CDR1 MGHRA, CDR2 YSYEKL.